This TCR beta chain is drawn from a study of cytomegalovirus exposure and HLA in healthy donors. Overall study results and limits: Some 150 TCR beta chains were listed as cytomegalovirus-associated.

PCR was performed using 60 Vbeta and 13 Jbeta primers. Sequenced by immunoSEQ multiplex PCR; TCRdb stores in-frame clones only, minus some. Of under 130,000 clones in the sample, approximately 79% were seen once. There are 15 residues in the CDR3. Per the germline V gene, CDR1 is MDHEN and CDR2 is SYDVKM. V lost 4 bases and J lost 7, with 16 bases in between. Regarding this clone: Its antigen is unknown.

The receptor was isolated from a woman in her thirties or forties in good health and CMV-seronegative. V is TRBV28 and J is TRBJ1-4; D is perhaps TRBD1 (5 bases). Sequencing was performed on PBMCs. For the CDR3, the DNA is TGTGCCAGCAGTTCGGCCGGCAGGGCAGGTGAAAAACTGTTTTTT. Translation: CASSSAGRAGEKLFF. The entire variable domain, with the rest obtained from reference TRBV28 and TRBJ1-4, is as follows: DVKVTQSSRYLVKRTGEKVFLECVQDMDHENMFWYRQDPGLGLRLIYFSYDVKMKEKGDIPEGYSVSREKKERFSLILESASTNQTSMYLCASSSAGRAGEKLFFGSGTQLSVL.